This section outlines one T cell receptor (beta chain) sequence together with its context. The sample has other DNA sequences that encode this CDR3 too. The data are from a study of CD8+ T cells in alopecia areata. Extraction and reverse transcription of RNA yielded cDNA as the sequencing template. Profiled with immunoSEQ multiplex PCR; TCRdb holds only in-frame clones, not every one. The sample consists of around 160,000 clones, over 80% of them appearing once. Alopecia areata patients provided lesional scalp punch biopsies and peripheral blood, both collected for the study. Sorted out of PBMCs were CD4+ T cells and CD8+ T cells. The CDR3 loop spans 15 amino acids. Trimming removed 3 bases at V and 5 bases at J, with 16 bases between. Germline V gene lookup returns CDR1 MNHNS and CDR2 SASEGT.

Material: CD8+ T cells sorted from blood, obtained at week 0. The sequence derives from a human donor with alopecia areata. The chain is built from TRBV6-1 and TRBJ1-2; D gene uncertain. This CDR3 is CASSELITVPYGYTF. For the CDR3, the DNA is TGTGCCAGCAGTGAGCTAATTACAGTACCATATGGCTACACCTTC.